Listed below are T cell receptor beta chains from one sample, sequenced in a study of vaccination effects on CD4 cells after COVID-19. Clones were read by immunoSEQ multiplex PCR, and TCRdb kept only the in-frame ones, dropping some. Of around 79,000 clones in the sample, around four fifths are singletons; the top ten hold under 2%. These receptors have no identified antigens. Sequencing was performed on CD4+ T cells from PBMCs cultured with HCoV-229E spike peptides, taken before COVID-19 vaccination. These receptors came from a human donor who received a COVID-19 vaccine. Each CDR3 is given with its conserved first and last residue. The D gene is left open where the match is weak. Rows give clone size only sometimes, using once, few, many, or a class for an expanded clone.

V: TRBV9; J: TRBJ1-1; D: .; size: .; DNA: TGTGCCAGCAGCGTAGGAAACTTGCCGGTGGGCACTGAAGCTTTCTTT; CDR3: CASSVGNLPVGTEAFF
V: TRBV18; J: TRBJ1-5; D: .; size: .; DNA: TGTGCCAGCTCACCACTGGGACAGCCCCAGCATTTT; CDR3: CASSPLGQPQHF
V: TRBV2; J: TRBJ2-1; D: TRBD1; size: .; DNA: TGTGCCAGCAGGGGGCAGGGGGCCTTCTCCTACAATGAGCAGTTCTTC; CDR3: CASRGQGAFSYNEQFF
V: TRBV3-1/TRBV3-2; J: TRBJ2-1; D: .; size: .; DNA: TGTGCCAGCAGCCAAGGGGGGTATGAGCAGTTCTTC; CDR3: CASSQGGYEQFF
V: TRBV4-2; J: TRBJ1-5; D: .; size: few; DNA: TGTGCCAGCAGCCTCTACGGGGGCGAAGGAACCGAACAGCCCCAGCATTTT; CDR3: CASSLYGGEGTEQPQHF
V: TRBV6-2/TRBV6-3; J: TRBJ2-2; D: .; size: .; DNA: TGTGCCAGCAGTGGCACCGGGGAGCTGTTTTTT; CDR3: CASSGTGELFF
V: TRBV18; J: TRBJ2-5; D: .; size: .; DNA: TGTGCCAGCTCACCAGGAGGAGGAGAGACCCAGTACTTC; CDR3: CASSPGGGETQYF
V: TRBV12-3/TRBV12-4; J: TRBJ1-6; D: TRBD1; size: .; DNA: TGTGCCAGCAGTGCCCAGGGGGATTCACCCCTCCACTTT; CDR3: CASSAQGDSPLHF
V: TRBV18; J: TRBJ2-2; D: .; size: .; DNA: TGTGCCAGCTCACCAAGAGGGGCCAACACCGGGGAGCTGTTTTTT; CDR3: CASSPRGANTGELFF
V: TRBV4-1; J: TRBJ2-2; D: .; size: .; DNA: TGCGCCAGCAGCCAAGGAAACACCGGGGAGCTGTTTTTT; CDR3: CASSQGNTGELFF
V: TRBV28; J: TRBJ2-1; D: TRBD2; size: .; DNA: TGTGCCAGCCTTCCGGGAGGAAGCTACAATGAGCAGTTCTTC; CDR3: CASLPGGSYNEQFF